This record concerns one T cell receptor beta chain sequence. The sample is drawn from a study of glioma-infiltrating T cells after dendritic cell vaccination. Trimming left V 1 base short and J 5 bases short, with 14 bases between. CDR1 and CDR2 from the germline V gene are MDHEN and SYDVKM. CDR3 size: 15 residues. Assay: immunoSEQ multiplex PCR; the TCRdb copy retains only in-frame clones and omits some. Of roughly 62,000 clones listed, roughly 80% are singletons. Time point: after dendritic cell vaccination, including at tumor progression/relapse. The starting material was blood, obtained after dendritic cell vaccination. This receptor was identified in a human donor with glioblastoma. The genes are TRBV28 and TRBJ1-1; D is unclear. The CDR3 sequence: CASSLYGEGRTEAFF. In DNA form, the CDR3 reads TGTGCCAGCAGTTTATACGGGGAGGGTAGAACTGAAGCTTTCTTT.